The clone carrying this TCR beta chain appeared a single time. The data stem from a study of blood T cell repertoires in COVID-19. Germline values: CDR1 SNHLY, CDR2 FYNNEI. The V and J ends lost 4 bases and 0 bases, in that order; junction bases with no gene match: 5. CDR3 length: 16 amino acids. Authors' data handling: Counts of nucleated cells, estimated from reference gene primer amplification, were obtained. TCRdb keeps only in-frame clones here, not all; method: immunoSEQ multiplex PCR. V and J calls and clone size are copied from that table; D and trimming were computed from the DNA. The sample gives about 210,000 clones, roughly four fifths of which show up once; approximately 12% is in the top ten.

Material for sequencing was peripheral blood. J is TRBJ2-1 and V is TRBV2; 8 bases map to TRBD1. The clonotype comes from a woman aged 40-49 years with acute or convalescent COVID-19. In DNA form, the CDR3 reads TGTGCCAGCAGTGGGAGACAGGGGAGCTCCTACAATGAGCAGTTCTTC. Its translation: CASSGRQGSSYNEQFF.